The next 8 T cell receptor beta chains were all read from a single sample in a study of T cell responses to AZD1222 COVID-19 vaccine (dated by TCRdb to about 2021). Libraries were prepared through the immunoSEQ multiplex PCR assay. Held by TCRdb, this immuneACCESS table contains in-frame sequences only and omits some clones. Under half of the omission traces to an unresolved V gene where checked; the cause of the rest is unknown. This sample gives around 99,000 clones in total; around nine tenths of them show up just once. Approximately 15% of the sample goes to the ten largest clones. Explained via the paper, the time point label denotes: baseline before first vaccination. The sample consisted of peripheral blood, taken on day 0 of AZD1222 vaccination. The receptors originated from an adult in good health.

The gene calls are TRBV5-5 and TRBJ2-5; TRBD2 agrees at 7 bases. The V gene's germline CDR1 is SGHKS and CDR2 YYEKEE (reference sequence). Germline trimming cut 5 bases from V and 2 bases from J; bases unmatched to any gene: 6. The CDR3 loop spans 14 amino acids. The CDR3 spells CASSQGGFQETQYF. DNA for the CDR3: TGTGCCAGCAGTCAGGGAGGGTTTCAAGAGACCCAGTACTTC.

This rearrangement joins TRBV5-1 to TRBJ2-1; either TRBD1 or TRBD2 may fit D (5 bases each). CDR1 SGHRS and CDR2 YFSETQ come from the germline V gene. With 0 bases removed from V and 8 bases from J, the gap between germline ends came to 12 bases. The CDR3 consists of 14 residues. Written as DNA, the CDR3 is TGCGCCAGCAGCTTGGCCGTGGGGGTGGATGAGCAGTTCTTC. This sequence encodes CASSLAVGVDEQFF.

The V and J genes are TRBV28 and TRBJ2-5, with TRBD1 matching over 8 bases. Trimming removed 5 bases from V and 1 base from J; junction bases left unmatched: 9. This CDR3 contains 16 residues. In germline, CDR1 is MDHEN, CDR2 SYDVKM. The CDR3 nucleotides read TGTGCCAGCAGTAAAACCGGGACAGGATCCCAAGAGACCCAGTACTTC. It translates to CASSKTGTGSQETQYF.

This sequence joins TRBV25-1 and TRBJ1-4; D is possibly TRBD1 (6 bases). This CDR3 has 15 residues. The V and J ends lost 6 bases and 5 bases respectively, with 16 bases between them. Germline V lookup: CDR1 MGHDK, CDR2 SYGVNS. CDR3 bases: TGTGCCAGCAGCCCTGACGTGGGGGCAAATGAAAAACTGTTTTTT. As protein: CASSPDVGANEKLFF.

V and J are TRBV19 and TRBJ1-5, with D uncertain. Germline CDR1 LNHDA, CDR2 SQIVND (reference sequence). This CDR3 has 12 residues. Trimming left V 4 bases short and J 3 bases short, with 4 bases between. In DNA form, the CDR3 reads TGTGCCAGTAGTACCTACAATCAGCCCCAGCATTTT. Encoded protein: CASSTYNQPQHF.

The chain has TRBV5-1 and TRBJ2-2; D remains unclear. This CDR3 spans 19 amino acids. Germline V lookup: CDR1 SGHRS, CDR2 YFSETQ. V was clipped by 0 bases and J by 4 bases, with 22 bases between them. CDR3 sequence (DNA): TGCGCCAGCAGCTTGGCCTTCGGAGCGACGGAGCTGGGCACCGGGGAGCTGTTTTTT. Translating it yields CASSLAFGATELGTGELFF.

This clone rates as large (0.1 to 1%). In DNA, the CDR3 is TGTGCCAGCAGCCAAGCGGGGACCTCCTACGAGCAGTACTTC. The encoded protein is CASSQAGTSYEQYF. The rearrangement links TRBV14 to TRBJ2-7; tentatively, D is TRBD1 or TRBD2 (5 bases each). The ends were cut back, 1 base at V and 0 bases at J, with 7 bases in the middle. The V gene's germline CDR1 is SGHDN and CDR2 FVKESK. This CDR3 has 14 residues.

This chain connects TRBV19 to TRBJ2-1; D ambiguous. V was cut by 4 bases and J by 2 bases, with 6 bases left in between. From germline, CDR1 is LNHDA and CDR2 SQIVND (reference sequence). This CDR3 has 13 amino acids. CDR3 protein: CASSSPPYNEQFF. The DNA of the CDR3 is TGTGCCAGTAGTAGCCCTCCCTACAATGAGCAGTTCTTC.